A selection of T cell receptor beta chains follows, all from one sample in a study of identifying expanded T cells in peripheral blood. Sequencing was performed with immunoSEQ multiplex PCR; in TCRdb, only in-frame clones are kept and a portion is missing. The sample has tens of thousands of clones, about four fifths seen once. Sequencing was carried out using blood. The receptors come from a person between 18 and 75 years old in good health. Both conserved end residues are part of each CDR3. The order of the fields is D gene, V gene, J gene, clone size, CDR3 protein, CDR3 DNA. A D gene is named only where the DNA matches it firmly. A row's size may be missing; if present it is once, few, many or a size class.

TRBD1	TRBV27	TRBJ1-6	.	CASSSGRTGVYSPLHF	TGTGCCAGCAGTTCCGGGCGGACAGGGGTCTATTCACCCCTCCACTTT
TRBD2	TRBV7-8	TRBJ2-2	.	CASSPGGPSGELFF	TGTGCCAGCAGCCCGGGGGGGCCGTCCGGGGAGCTGTTTTTT
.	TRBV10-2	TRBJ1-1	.	CASSERGGSAILNTEAFF	TGCGCCAGCAGTGAGAGAGGAGGGTCCGCTATACTGAACACTGAAGCTTTCTTT
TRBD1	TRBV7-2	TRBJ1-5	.	CASSLVGQSNQPQHF	TGTGCCAGCAGCTTAGTGGGACAGAGCAATCAGCCCCAGCATTTT
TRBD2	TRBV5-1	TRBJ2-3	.	CASSLAVRRGATDTQYF	TGCGCCAGCAGCTTGGCTGTCCGGCGGGGGGCCACAGATACGCAGTATTTT
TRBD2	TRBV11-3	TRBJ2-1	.	CASSSGTSGGEQFF	TGTGCCAGCAGCTCCGGGACTAGCGGGGGCGAGCAGTTCTTC
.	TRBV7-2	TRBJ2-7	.	CASSLAGDPTYEQYF	TGTGCCAGCAGCTTAGCCGGGGACCCTACTTATGAGCAGTACTTC
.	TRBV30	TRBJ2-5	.	CAWYEGSHRKTQYF	TGTGCCTGGTACGAGGGTTCCCATAGAAAGACCCAGTACTTC
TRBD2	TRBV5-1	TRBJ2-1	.	CASSFVSSGNGEQFF	TGCGCCAGCAGCTTTGTTTCTAGCGGGAACGGCGAGCAGTTCTTC
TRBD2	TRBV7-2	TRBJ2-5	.	CASSPGGLAGVRETQYF	TGTGCCAGCAGCCCCGGCGGACTAGCGGGAGTCCGAGAGACCCAGTACTTC
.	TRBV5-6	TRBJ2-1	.	CASSLQAQGGSYNEQFF	TGTGCCAGCAGCTTGCAGGCACAGGGTGGGTCCTACAATGAGCAGTTCTTC
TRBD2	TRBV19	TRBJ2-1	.	CASSMTASGSYNEQFF	TGTGCCAGTAGTATGACGGCTAGCGGCTCCTACAATGAGCAGTTCTTC
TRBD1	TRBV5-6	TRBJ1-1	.	CASSSVLTGAATEAFF	TGTGCCAGCAGCTCGGTCCTGACAGGGGCTGCTACAGAAGCTTTCTTT
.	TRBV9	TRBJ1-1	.	CASSLSPRGSTEAFF	TGTGCCAGCAGCCTCTCTCCGCGTGGGAGCACTGAAGCTTTCTTT
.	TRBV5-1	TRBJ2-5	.	CASSFLEETQYF	TGCGCCAGCAGCTTCCTTGAAGAGACCCAGTACTTC
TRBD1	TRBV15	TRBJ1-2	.	CATSSRDRADYGYTF	TGTGCCACCAGCAGCCGGGACAGGGCAGACTATGGCTACACCTTC
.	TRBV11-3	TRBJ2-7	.	CASSLVLNGGVYEQYF	TGTGCCAGCAGCTTAGTTCTAAACGGAGGGGTTTACGAGCAGTACTTC
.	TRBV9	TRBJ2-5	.	CASSPSPGGEETQYF	TGTGCCAGCAGCCCATCCCCCGGGGGAGAAGAGACCCAGTACTTC
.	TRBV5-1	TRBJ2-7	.	CASSSLTSFEQYF	TGCGCCAGCAGCTCCCTAACGAGTTTCGAGCAGTACTTC
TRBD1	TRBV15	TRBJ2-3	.	CATSRVDRASTDTQYF	TGTGCCACCAGCAGAGTGGACAGGGCCTCCACAGATACGCAGTATTTT
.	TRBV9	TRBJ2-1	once	CASSVSGSNGNEQFF	TGTGCCAGCAGCGTAAGCGGCAGTAATGGGAATGAGCAGTTCTTC